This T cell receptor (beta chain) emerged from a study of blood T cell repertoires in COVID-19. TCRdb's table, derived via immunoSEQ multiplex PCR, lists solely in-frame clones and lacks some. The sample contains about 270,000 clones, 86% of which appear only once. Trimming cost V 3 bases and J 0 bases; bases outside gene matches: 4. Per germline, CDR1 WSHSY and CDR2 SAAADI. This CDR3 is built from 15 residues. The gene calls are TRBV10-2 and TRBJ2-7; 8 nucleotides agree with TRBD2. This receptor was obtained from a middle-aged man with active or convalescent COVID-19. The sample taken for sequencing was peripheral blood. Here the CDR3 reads CASSDPGGFSYEQYF. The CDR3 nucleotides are TGCGCCAGCAGTGATCCGGGGGGGTTCTCCTACGAGCAGTACTTC.